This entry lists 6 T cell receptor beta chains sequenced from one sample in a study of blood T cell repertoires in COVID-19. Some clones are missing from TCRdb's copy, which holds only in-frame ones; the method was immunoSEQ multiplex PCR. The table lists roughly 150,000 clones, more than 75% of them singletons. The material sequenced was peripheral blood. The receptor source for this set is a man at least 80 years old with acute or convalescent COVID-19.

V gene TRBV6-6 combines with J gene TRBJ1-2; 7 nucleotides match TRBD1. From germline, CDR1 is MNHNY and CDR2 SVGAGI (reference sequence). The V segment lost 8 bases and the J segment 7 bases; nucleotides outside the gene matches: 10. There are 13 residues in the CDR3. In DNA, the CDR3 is TGTGCCAGCCGAGACAGGGTGTTTGGTGGCTACACCTTC. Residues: CASRDRVFGGYTF.

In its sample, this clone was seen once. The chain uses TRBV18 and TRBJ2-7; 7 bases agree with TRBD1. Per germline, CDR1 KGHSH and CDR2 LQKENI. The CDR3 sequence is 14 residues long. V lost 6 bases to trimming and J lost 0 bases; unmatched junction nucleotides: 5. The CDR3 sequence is CASSLGQLSYEQYF. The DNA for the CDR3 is TGTGCCAGCTCGTTGGGACAGCTCTCCTACGAGCAGTACTTC. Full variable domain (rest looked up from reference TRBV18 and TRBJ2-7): NAGVMQNPRHLVRRRGQEARLRCSPMKGHSHVYWYRQLPEEGLKFMVYLQKENIIDESGMPKERFSAEFPKEGPSILRIQQVVRGDSAAYFCASSLGQLSYEQYFGPGTRLTVT.

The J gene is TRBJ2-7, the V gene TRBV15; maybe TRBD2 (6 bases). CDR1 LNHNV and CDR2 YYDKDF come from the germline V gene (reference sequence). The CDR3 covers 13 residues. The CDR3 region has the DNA TGTGACCGGACCGGAGGGGCCTCCTACGAGCAGTACTTC. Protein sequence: CDRTGGASYEQYF.

CDR3 sequence reads: CASSPRTGLWYEQYF. Here the CDR3 DNA reads TGTGCCAGCAGCCCGCGGACAGGCCTTTGGTACGAGCAGTACTTC. This sequence joins TRBV7-8 and TRBJ2-7; 7 bases align to TRBD1. J lost 4 bases, V lost 5 bases, and 11 bases had no gene match. CDR1 and CDR2 from the germline V gene are SGHVS and FQNEAQ. The CDR3 is 15 residues long.

The CDR3 nucleotides read TGCGCCAGCAGCTTGGGGTCAGGGTCGCAAGAGACCCAGTACTTC. Amino acids: CASSLGSGSQETQYF. V and J are TRBV5-1 and TRBJ2-5, with D perhaps matching TRBD1 (5 bases). V was cut by 0 bases and J by 2 bases, with 11 bases left in between. The CDR3 runs 15 residues. Germline V lookup: CDR1 SGHRS, CDR2 YFSETQ.

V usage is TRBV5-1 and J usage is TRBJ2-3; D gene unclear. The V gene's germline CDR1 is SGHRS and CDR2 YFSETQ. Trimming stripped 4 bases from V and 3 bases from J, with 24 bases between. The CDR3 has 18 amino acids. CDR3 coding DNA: TGCGCCAGCAGCAGAAATATCGGGTTCCTCGATGGGACAGATACGCAGTATTTT. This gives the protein CASSRNIGFLDGTDTQYF.